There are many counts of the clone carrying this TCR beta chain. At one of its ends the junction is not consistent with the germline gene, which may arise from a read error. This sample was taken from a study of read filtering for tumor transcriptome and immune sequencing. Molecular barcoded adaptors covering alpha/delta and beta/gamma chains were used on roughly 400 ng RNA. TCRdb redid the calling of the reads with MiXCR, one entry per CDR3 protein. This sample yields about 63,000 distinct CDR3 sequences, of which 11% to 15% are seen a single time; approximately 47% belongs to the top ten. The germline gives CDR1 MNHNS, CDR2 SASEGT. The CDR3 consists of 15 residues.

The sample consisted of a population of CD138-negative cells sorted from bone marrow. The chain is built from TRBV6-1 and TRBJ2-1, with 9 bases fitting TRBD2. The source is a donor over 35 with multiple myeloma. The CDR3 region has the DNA TGTGCCAGCAGGGAAGCGGGAGGTACCTACAATGAGCAGTTCTTC. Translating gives CASREAGGTYNEQFF.